The T cell receptor beta chain described here comes from a study of blood T cells in healthy people across ages. The table lists this clonotype with a few counts. Ranging in age from about 6 to 95, the donors were healthy Caucasian individuals from Russia. Drawn from each donor were approximately 10 milliliters of peripheral blood. Per-sample PBMC isolation yielded at least 6.5 million cells. Extraction yielded at least 5 micrograms of total RNA per sample. Sample-barcoded 5' priming and a J-beta primer mix drove a second PCR of roughly 6 to 12 cycles. TCRdb reprocessed the 5' RACE reads via MiXCR and lists one record per CDR3 protein. Here the sample spans approximately 1,000,000 distinct CDR3 sequences, around 45% being singletons. This CDR3 has 16 residues. Trimming removed 2 bases from V and 0 bases from J, with 14 bases in between. CDR1 is KGHSH, CDR2 LQKENI, per germline.

This sequence joins TRBV18 and TRBJ2-7; D uncertain. Material for sequencing was blood. The receptor was isolated from a woman aged 55-70 years in good health. CDR3 coding DNA: TGTGCCAGCTCACCAAGTGGTGGGCTAATCTCCTACGAGCAGTACTTC. This sequence encodes CASSPSGGLISYEQYF.